The 20 T cell receptor beta chains below were found in one sample sequenced in a study of long-term antiretroviral therapy in people with HIV. They ran version v3.0 of the immunoSEQ assay at survey level. TCRdb's copy holds only in-frame clones and misses some; the assay was immunoSEQ multiplex PCR. The table lists tens of thousands of clones, around 84% of them singletons. The sequences come from unsorted PBMCs, collected 0.8 years after starting antiretroviral therapy. The source is a woman aged 30 to 39 with HIV.

This chain links TRBV29-1 with TRBJ2-1, with D tentatively TRBD1 (6 bases). Germline V gives CDR1 SQVTM, CDR2 ANQGSEA. There are 14 residues in the CDR3. Trimming removed 7 bases from V and 1 base from J, with 14 bases in between. This chain's CDR3 is CSGAGTKSYNEQFF. The CDR3 DNA sequence: TGCAGCGGAGCCGGGACAAAATCCTACAATGAGCAGTTCTTC.

This clone was recorded only once. The chain joins TRBV4-1 to TRBJ1-5; D gene uncertain. The CDR3 is 15 residues long. Trimming removed 3 bases from V and 3 bases from J, with 12 bases in between. CDR1 and CDR2 from the germline V gene are MGHRA and YSYEKL. CDR3 protein: CASSQIQSDNQPQHF. The CDR3 bases are TGCGCCAGCAGCCAGATCCAGAGCGACAATCAGCCCCAGCATTTT.

The chain links TRBV2 to TRBJ1-6; D uncertain. This CDR3 region has 14 residues. V was pared by 4 bases and J by 9 bases, with 13 bases between. Germline CDR1 reads SNHLY; CDR2 reads FYNNEI. CDR3 amino acids: CASSGQLISSPLHF. The CDR3, as DNA: TGTGCCAGCAGTGGGCAGTTGATATCTTCACCCCTCCACTTT. The full variable domain, its missing parts supplied by reference TRBV2 and TRBJ1-6, is EPEVTQTPSHQVTQMGQEVILRCVPISNHLYFYWYRQILGQKVEFLVSFYNNEISEKSEIFDDQFSVERPDGSNFTLKIRSTKLEDSAMYFCASSGQLISSPLHFGNGTRLTVT.

The chain links TRBV5-1 to TRBJ2-1; 10 positions agree with TRBD1. V shed 8 bases, J shed 7 bases, and the junction held 9 bases outside the gene matches. The length of the CDR3 is 14 residues. Germline V gives CDR1 SGHRS, CDR2 YFSETQ. Written as DNA, the CDR3 is TGCGCCAGTCGCCCGGGACAGGGGACGAATGAGCAGTTCTTC. Amino acids: CASRPGQGTNEQFF.

J is TRBJ2-2 and V is TRBV4-1; D is ambiguous. V was pared by 5 bases and J by 5 bases, with 12 bases between. The CDR3 has 14 amino acids. Per the germline V gene, CDR1 is MGHRA and CDR2 is YSYEKL. The CDR3 here is CASSYGPGTGELFF. For the CDR3, the DNA is TGCGCCAGCAGCTACGGACCCGGGACCGGGGAGCTGTTTTTT.

The J gene is TRBJ1-3, the V gene TRBV12-5; TRBD1 matches 7 bases. Germline lookup yields CDR1 LGHNT and CDR2 FRNRAP. Trimming at V came to 3 bases and at J to 4 bases, leaving 15 bases not matched to a gene. The CDR3 consists of 18 residues. The CDR3: CASGFHPSYRDRGNTIYF. CDR3 sequence (DNA): TGTGCTAGTGGTTTCCATCCATCATACCGGGACAGAGGAAACACCATATATTTT.

The J gene is TRBJ2-7, the V gene TRBV5-6, with 8 bases matching TRBD1. The ends lost 1 base at V and 5 bases at J; junction bases unmatched: 5. The CDR3 runs to 14 residues. Germline CDR1 SGHDT, CDR2 YYEEEE. In DNA form, the CDR3 reads TGTGCCAGCAGCTTGCCAGGACAGGGAGACGAGCAGTACGTC. Its translation is CASSLPGQGDEQYV.

The chain links TRBV6-1 to TRBJ1-6; maybe TRBD1 (6 bases). CDR3 length: 16 amino acids. From germline, CDR1 is MNHNS and CDR2 SASEGT. Deletions cut 2 bases from V and 8 bases from J, with 16 bases between. CDR3 nucleotide sequence: TGTGCCAGCAGTGAATTTTGGGGGCGCGTCGATTCACCCCTCCACTTT. As protein: CASSEFWGRVDSPLHF.

The chain uses TRBV2 and TRBJ2-7, with a tentative D call TRBD1 (5 bases). There are 14 residues in the CDR3. V lost 1 base and J 1 base, leaving 8 bases between the germline ends. Germline CDR1 and CDR2: SNHLY and FYNNEI. DNA for the CDR3: TGTGCCAGCAGTGAAGGAAGACAGTCCTACGAGCAGTACTTC. Translated: CASSEGRQSYEQYF.

This chain joins TRBV7-3 and TRBJ2-3, with 8 nucleotides matching TRBD2. Germline V gene data show CDR1 as SGHTA and CDR2 as FQGTGA. The J segment lost 0 bases and the V segment lost 5 bases, leaving 4 bases of the junction unmatched. There are 15 residues in the CDR3. The CDR3 loop is CASSPLAGSTDTQYF. The CDR3 nucleotides are TGTGCCAGCAGCCCTTTAGCGGGGAGCACAGATACGCAGTATTTT.

The chain uses TRBV21-1 and TRBJ1-1; TRBD1, the D gene given by the table, was not confirmed from the DNA. TRBV21-1 is a pseudogene segment. The length of the CDR3 is 17 residues. In DNA form, the CDR3 reads TGTGCCAGCAGCCCAACAGGGGGTCTAACTCCGAACACTGAAGCTTTCTTT. Its translation is CASSPTGGLTPNTEAFF.

About this clone: Germline and junction disagree at one end, which may indicate a read error. This rearrangement joins TRBV7-3 to TRBJ2-2, with D possibly TRBD2 on 5 matching bases. Germline CDR1 and CDR2: SGHTA and FQGTGA. This CDR3 has 17 residues. CDR3 protein: CASSLSSLRAKTGELFF. CDR3 sequence (DNA): TGTGCCAGCAGCTTAAGCTCCCTGAGGGCGAAAACCGGGGAGCTGTTTTTT. Full variable domain (rest looked up from reference TRBV7-3 and TRBJ2-2): GAGVSQTPSNKVTEKGKYVELRCDPISGHTALYWYRQSLGQGPEFLIYFQGTGAADDSGLPNDRFFAVRPEGSVSTLKIQRTERGDSAVYLCASSLSSLRAKTGELFFGEGSRLTVL.

The J gene is TRBJ1-2, the V gene TRBV12-5; 8 positions agree with TRBD1. J gave up 8 bases and V 4 bases, and 15 bases lay outside the gene matches. Germline V gene lookup returns CDR1 LGHNT and CDR2 FRNRAP. The CDR3 has 16 residues. As DNA, the CDR3 is TGTGCTAGTGGTTCCCGCTTCGACAGGGGACCTGGGGGCTACACCTTC. It codes for CASGSRFDRGPGGYTF.

The V gene is TRBV5-1, the J gene TRBJ2-2; 7 bases are shared with TRBD1. J lost 2 bases, V lost 4 bases, and 8 bases had no gene match. CDR1 is SGHRS, CDR2 YFSETQ, per germline. The CDR3 has 16 residues. The chain's CDR3 is CASSRTGQTNTGELFF. The CDR3 DNA sequence: TGCGCCAGCAGCAGAACGGGACAGACAAACACCGGGGAGCTGTTTTTT.

The genes are TRBV5-5 and TRBJ1-2, with unresolved D. The CDR3 is 14 amino acids. Germline V CDR1 and CDR2: SGHKS, YYEKEE (reference sequence). V gave up 2 bases and J gave up 1 base, with 9 bases separating them. The CDR3: CASSLVQFNYGYTF. The CDR3 DNA reads TGTGCCAGCAGCTTAGTCCAGTTTAACTATGGCTACACCTTC.

This chain connects TRBV5-8 to TRBJ1-5; the match to TRBD1 covers 8 bases. This CDR3 contains 18 residues. Germline CDR1 reads SGHTS; CDR2 reads YDEGEE. Trimming took 3 bases from V and 0 from J; bases not matched to a gene: 11. CDR3 DNA sequence: TGTGCCAGCAGCTCGGCCGACAGGGGCGCTTATAGCAATCAGCCCCAGCATTTT. Residues: CASSSADRGAYSNQPQHF.

The gene calls are TRBV9 and TRBJ2-1; 8 bases are shared with TRBD1. With V trimmed by 3 bases and J by 12 bases, 11 bases remained unmatched. Germline loops: CDR1 SGDLS, CDR2 YYNGEE. The CDR3 loop spans 14 amino acids. The chain's CDR3 is CASSGRQGQTTQFF. CDR3 nucleotide sequence: TGTGCCAGCAGCGGTCGACAGGGGCAAACGACGCAGTTCTTC.

In this sample, this clone turned up once. CDR3 sequence reads: CASSLGPNTEAFF. Here the CDR3 DNA reads TGCGCCAGCAGCTTGGGGCCGAACACTGAAGCTTTCTTT. The chain is built from TRBV5-1 and TRBJ1-1; no clear D gene. V lost 0 bases to trimming and J lost 1 base, with 4 bases between them. The germline CDR1 and CDR2 sequences are SGHRS and YFSETQ. The CDR3 is 13 residues long.

The chain combines TRBV6-5 with TRBJ2-7; D could derive from TRBD1 or TRBD2 (5 bases each). Looked up from germline, CDR1 is MNHEY and CDR2 is SVGAGI. V lost 5 bases and J 4 bases, leaving 12 bases between the germline ends. The CDR3 extends over 13 amino acids. The CDR3 is CASSPGPKYEQYV. The CDR3, as DNA: TGTGCCAGCAGTCCGGGACCAAAGTACGAGCAGTACGTC.

The chain carries TRBV12-1 and TRBJ2-7; TRBD2, the D gene given by the table, was not confirmed from the DNA. TRBV12-1 is a documented pseudogene. The CDR3 length is 11 residues. DNA for the CDR3: TGTGCCAGCAGCTTTCTCCACGAGCAGTACTTC. Translating it yields CASSFLHEQYF.